This T cell receptor beta chain was sequenced for a study of CD8 T cells in Susac syndrome. A word on this clonotype: What it binds is not known.

Sequencing of TCR beta, carried out with a high-throughput approach, was applied to CD8+ and CD4+ T cells from the blood. The controls, all healthy donors, were matched for age and sex. Study-wide points: The study's TCR sequencing and HLA analysis drew on a certain number of individuals. That number was acknowledged as relatively small.

Trimming removed 2 bases from V and 0 bases from J, with 8 bases in between. This CDR3 has 14 residues. CDR1 SGDLS and CDR2 YYNGEE come from the germline V gene. Random hexamers served to reverse transcribe roughly 0.5 to 1 ug RNA. TCRdb redid the calling of the immunoSEQ multiplex PCR reads with MiXCR, one entry per CDR3 protein. The sample has approximately 110,000 distinct CDR3 sequences, 90% to 95% seen once. Sequencing was done on a sample of CD4+ T cells from PBMCs. The TCR originated in a human donor in good health. The genes are TRBV9 and TRBJ1-1, with D maybe TRBD1 (5 bases). The CDR3 bases are TGTGCCAGCAGCGTGACAGTCATGAACACTGAAGCTTTCTTT. It specifies CASSVTVMNTEAFF.